This T cell receptor beta chain is from a study of blood T cells in healthy people across ages. General study findings and limits: With donor CMV status unknown, expanded clonotype changes were possibly confounded. When one million T cells were used, diversity estimates were thought to be underestimates.

Combining a sample-barcoded 5' primer with a J-beta primer mix, a second PCR ran for roughly 6 to 12 cycles. TCRdb itself ran the 5' RACE reads through MiXCR, one entry per CDR3 protein. The sample consists of about 1.7 million distinct CDR3 sequences, approximately 28% of them appearing once. On this clonotype itself: Its antigen is as yet unknown.

Every participating donor contributed about 10 milliliters of peripheral blood through a draw. The CDR3 spans 14 residues. With 6 bases removed from V and 8 bases from J, the gap between germline ends came to 17 bases. The germline V gene encodes CDR1 MNHEY and CDR2 SMNVEV (reference sequence). Sequencing was done on a sample of blood. The chain is built from TRBV27 and TRBJ2-1; D is possibly TRBD2 (7 bases). The receptor comes from a woman younger than 45 in good health. CDR3 coding DNA: TGTGCCAGCAGCTCGGGGGGCAGGTGGCATGAGCAGTTCTTC. The encoded protein is CASSSGGRWHEQFF.